The TCR beta chain described here comes from a study of T cell responses to AZD1222 COVID-19 vaccine. Findings and limits, study-wide: Repertoire sampling was restricted to post-peak T cell response timepoints. CD4 TCRs associated with vaccination spanned spike, dominating at 160-218 and 743-854.

The analysis combined second doses at about 4 or about 12 weeks. Regarding this clone: Its specificity is unknown.

CDR1 SNHLY and CDR2 FYNNEI come from the germline V gene. This CDR3 has 13 amino acids. V dropped 7 bases and J dropped 8 bases, with 14 bases sitting between them. Produced via immunoSEQ multiplex PCR; TCRdb's table is partial and in-frame only. There are approximately 140,000 clones in the sample; 80% to 95% occur only once, and about 3.2% lies in the top ten. The gene calls are TRBV2 and TRBJ1-4; the D is unclear. The specimen comprised peripheral blood, sampled 28 days after the second AZD1222 dose. This sequence originates from an adult who received the AZD1222 COVID-19 vaccine. Here the CDR3 DNA reads TGTGCCAGCACCCCGGGCAGGAGCGAAAAACTGTTTTTT. Translating it yields CASTPGRSEKLFF.